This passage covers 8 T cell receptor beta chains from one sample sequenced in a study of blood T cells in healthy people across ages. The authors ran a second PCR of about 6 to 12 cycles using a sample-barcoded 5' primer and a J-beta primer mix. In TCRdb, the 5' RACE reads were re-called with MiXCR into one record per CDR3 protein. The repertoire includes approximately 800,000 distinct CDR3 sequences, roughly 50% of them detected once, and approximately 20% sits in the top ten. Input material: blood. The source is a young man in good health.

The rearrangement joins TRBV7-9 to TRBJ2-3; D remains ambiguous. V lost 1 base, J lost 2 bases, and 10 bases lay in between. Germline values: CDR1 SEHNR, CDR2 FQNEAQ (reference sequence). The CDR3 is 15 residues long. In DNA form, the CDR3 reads TGTGCCAGCAGCTTAGTGAAGAAGGACACAGATACGCAGTATTTT. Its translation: CASSLVKKDTDTQYF.

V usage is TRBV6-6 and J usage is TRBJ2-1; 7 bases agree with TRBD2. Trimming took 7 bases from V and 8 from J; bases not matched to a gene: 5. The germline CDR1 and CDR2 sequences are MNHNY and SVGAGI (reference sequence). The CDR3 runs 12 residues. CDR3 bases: TGTGCCAGCATTGGACTAGTGGATGAGCAGTTCTTC. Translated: CASIGLVDEQFF.

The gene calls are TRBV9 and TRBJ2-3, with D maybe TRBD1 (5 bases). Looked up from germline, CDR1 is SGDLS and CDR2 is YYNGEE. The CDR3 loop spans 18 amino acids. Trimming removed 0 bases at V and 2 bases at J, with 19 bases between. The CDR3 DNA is TGTGCCAGCAGCGTAGGATGGGGCGGACGCGAGAACACAGATACGCAGTATTTT. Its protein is CASSVGWGGRENTDTQYF.

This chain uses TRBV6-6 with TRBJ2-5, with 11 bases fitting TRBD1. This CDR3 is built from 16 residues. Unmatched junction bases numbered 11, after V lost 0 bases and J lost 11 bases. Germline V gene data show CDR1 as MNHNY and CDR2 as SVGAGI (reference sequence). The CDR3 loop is CASSYSLGTGGIEQYF. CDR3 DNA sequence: TGTGCCAGCAGTTACTCCCTCGGGACAGGGGGGATTGAGCAGTACTTC.

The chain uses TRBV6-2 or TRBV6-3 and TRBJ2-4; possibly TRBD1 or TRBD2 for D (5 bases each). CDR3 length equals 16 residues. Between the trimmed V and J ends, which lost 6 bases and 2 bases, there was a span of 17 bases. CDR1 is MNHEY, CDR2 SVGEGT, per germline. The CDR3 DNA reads TGTGCCAGCAGCGGGACCCCTCAGGCATCCAAAAACATTCAGTACTTC. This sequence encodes CASSGTPQASKNIQYF.

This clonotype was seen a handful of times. The CDR3, as DNA: TGCAGTGCTAGCGGATACAGGGGTCCCTCACCCCTCCACTTT. Amino acids: CSASGYRGPSPLHF. The J gene is TRBJ1-6, the V gene TRBV20-1, with 7 bases identical to TRBD1. Losses at the gene ends were 3 bases for V and 10 bases for J; bases not matched to a gene: 9. The CDR3 extends over 14 amino acids. Per germline, CDR1 DFQATT and CDR2 SNEGSKA (reference sequence).

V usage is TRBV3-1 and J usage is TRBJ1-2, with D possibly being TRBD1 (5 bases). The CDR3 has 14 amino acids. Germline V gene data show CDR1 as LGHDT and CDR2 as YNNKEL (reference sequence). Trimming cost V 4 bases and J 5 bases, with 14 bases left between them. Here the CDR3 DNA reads TGTGCCAGCAGCCTCCGGGACGGAACTTATGGCTACACCTTC. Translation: CASSLRDGTYGYTF. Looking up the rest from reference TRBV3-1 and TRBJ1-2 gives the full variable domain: DTAVSQTPKYLVTQMGNDKSIKCEQNLGHDTMYWYKQDSKKFLKIMFSYNNKELIINETVPNRFSPKSPDKAHLNLHINSLELGDSAVYFCASSLRDGTYGYTFGSGTRLTVV.

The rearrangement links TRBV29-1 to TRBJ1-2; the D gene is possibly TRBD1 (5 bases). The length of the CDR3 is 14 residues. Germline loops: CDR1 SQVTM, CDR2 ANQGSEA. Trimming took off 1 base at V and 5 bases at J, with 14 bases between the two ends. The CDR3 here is CSVEGGEETYGYTF. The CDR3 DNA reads TGCAGCGTTGAAGGGGGCGAGGAGACTTATGGCTACACCTTC.